Following are 3 T cell receptor beta chains from one sample sequenced in a study of cytomegalovirus exposure and HLA in healthy donors. PCR used 60 Vbeta primers and 13 Jbeta primers. TCRdb's table, derived via immunoSEQ multiplex PCR, lists solely in-frame clones and lacks some. Of over 150,000 clones in the sample, about four fifths were seen once. The sequenced sample consisted of PBMCs. These receptors originate from a male donor in good health and CMV-seropositive.

The chain uses TRBV11-2 and TRBJ1-2, with D hard to call. The ends were cut back, 0 bases at V and 2 bases at J, with 7 bases in the middle. Germline V gene sequence: CDR1 SGHAT, CDR2 FQNNGV. This CDR3 contains 14 residues. CDR3 in amino acids: CASSLDSGNYGYTF. CDR3 coding DNA: TGTGCCAGCAGCTTAGATAGCGGAAACTATGGCTACACCTTC.

The chain uses TRBV10-1 and TRBJ2-3; TRBD1 matches at 11 bases. Trimming took 6 bases from V and 6 from J; bases not matched to a gene: 5. This CDR3 is built from 14 residues. Per the germline V gene, CDR1 is WNHNN and CDR2 is SYGVQD (reference sequence). For the CDR3, the DNA is TGCGCCAGCAGGAGGGACAGGGGGGATGATACGCAGTATTTT. This encodes CASRRDRGDDTQYF.

The chain joins TRBV19 to TRBJ1-1; 7 nucleotides agree with TRBD1. CDR3 length: 15 residues. Trimming took 6 bases from V and 1 from J; bases not matched to a gene: 8. CDR1 is LNHDA, CDR2 SQIVND, per germline (reference sequence). The CDR3 loop reads CASSPADRANTEAFF. The CDR3 coding sequence is TGTGCCAGTAGCCCCGCCGACAGGGCGAACACTGAAGCTTTCTTT.